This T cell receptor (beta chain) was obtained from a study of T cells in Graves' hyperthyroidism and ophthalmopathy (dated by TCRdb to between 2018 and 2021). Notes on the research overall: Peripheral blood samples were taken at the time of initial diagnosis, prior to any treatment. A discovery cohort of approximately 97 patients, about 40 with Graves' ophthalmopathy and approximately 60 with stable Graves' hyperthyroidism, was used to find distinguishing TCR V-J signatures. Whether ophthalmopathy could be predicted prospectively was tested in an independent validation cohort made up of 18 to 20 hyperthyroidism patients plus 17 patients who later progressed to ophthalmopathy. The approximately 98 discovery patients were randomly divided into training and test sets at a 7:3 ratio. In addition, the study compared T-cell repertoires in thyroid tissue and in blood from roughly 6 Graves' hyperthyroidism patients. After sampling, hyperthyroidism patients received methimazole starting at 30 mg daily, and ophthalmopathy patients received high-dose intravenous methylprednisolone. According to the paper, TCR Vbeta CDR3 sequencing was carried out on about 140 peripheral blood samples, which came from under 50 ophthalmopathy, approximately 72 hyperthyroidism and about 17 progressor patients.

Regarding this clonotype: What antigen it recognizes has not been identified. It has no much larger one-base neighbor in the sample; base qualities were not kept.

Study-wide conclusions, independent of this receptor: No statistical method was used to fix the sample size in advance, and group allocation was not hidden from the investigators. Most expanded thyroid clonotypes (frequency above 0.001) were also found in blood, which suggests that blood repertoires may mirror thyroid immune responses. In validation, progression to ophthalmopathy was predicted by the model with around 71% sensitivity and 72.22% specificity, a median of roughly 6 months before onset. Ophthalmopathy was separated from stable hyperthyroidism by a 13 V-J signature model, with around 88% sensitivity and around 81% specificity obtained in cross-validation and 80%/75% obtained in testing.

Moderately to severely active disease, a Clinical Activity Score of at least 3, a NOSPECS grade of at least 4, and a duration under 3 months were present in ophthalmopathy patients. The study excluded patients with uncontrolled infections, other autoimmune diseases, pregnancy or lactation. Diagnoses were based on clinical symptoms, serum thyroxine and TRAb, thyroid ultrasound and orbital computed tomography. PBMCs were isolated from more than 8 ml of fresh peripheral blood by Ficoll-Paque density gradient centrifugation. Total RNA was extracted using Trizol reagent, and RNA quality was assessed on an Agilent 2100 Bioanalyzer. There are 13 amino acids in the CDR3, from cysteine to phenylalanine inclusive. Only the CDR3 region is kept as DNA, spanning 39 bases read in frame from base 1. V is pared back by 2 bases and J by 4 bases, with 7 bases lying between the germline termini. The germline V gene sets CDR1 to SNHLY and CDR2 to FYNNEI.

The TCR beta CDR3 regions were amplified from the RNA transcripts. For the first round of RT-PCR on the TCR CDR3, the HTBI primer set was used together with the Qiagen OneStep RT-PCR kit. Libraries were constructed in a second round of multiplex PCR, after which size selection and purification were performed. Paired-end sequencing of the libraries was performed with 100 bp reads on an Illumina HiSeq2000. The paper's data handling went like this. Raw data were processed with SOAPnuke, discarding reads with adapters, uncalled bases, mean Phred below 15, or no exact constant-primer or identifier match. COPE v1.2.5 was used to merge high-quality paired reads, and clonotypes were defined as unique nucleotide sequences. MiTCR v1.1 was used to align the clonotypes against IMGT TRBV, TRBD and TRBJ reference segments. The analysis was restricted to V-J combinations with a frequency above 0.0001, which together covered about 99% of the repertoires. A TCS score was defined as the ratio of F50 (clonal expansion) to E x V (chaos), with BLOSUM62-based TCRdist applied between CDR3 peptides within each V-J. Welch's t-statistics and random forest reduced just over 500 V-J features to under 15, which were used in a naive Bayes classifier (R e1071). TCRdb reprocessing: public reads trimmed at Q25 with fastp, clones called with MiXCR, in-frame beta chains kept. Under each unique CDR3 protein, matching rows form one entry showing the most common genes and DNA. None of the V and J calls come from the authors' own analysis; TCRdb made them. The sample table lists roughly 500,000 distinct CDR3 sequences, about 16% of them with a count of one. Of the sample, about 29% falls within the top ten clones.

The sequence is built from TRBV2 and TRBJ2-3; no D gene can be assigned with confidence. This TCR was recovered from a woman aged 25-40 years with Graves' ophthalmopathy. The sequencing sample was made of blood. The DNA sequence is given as TGTGCCAGCAGTGAAAAGTTGGCAGATACGCAGTATTTT. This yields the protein CASSEKLADTQYF.